These 10 T cell receptor beta chains came from one sample sequenced in a study of radiotherapy plus CTLA-4 blockade in lung cancer. Assay used: immunoSEQ multiplex PCR; TCRdb lists only in-frame clones, some missing. The table records some 110,000 clones, 81% of them present only once. The sequencing here drew on peripheral blood, taken from a patient treated with radiotherapy plus ipilimumab. These receptor sequences come from a human donor with non-small cell lung cancer that progressed on radiotherapy plus ipilimumab. Some clones in this sample may be carry-over from other donors' samples.

The chain joins TRBV27 to TRBJ2-7; D not resolved. This CDR3 contains 16 residues. Trimming shortened V by 4 bases and J by 2 bases, and 18 bases separated the two germline ends. In germline, CDR1 is MNHEY, CDR2 SMNVEV (reference sequence). The CDR3 DNA reads as TGTGCCAGCAGTTCATACCGAAGATATGGTACCTACGAGCAGTACTTC. This codes for CASSSYRRYGTYEQYF.

The chain is built from TRBV25-1 and TRBJ1-1; D is unresolved. V lost 0 bases to trimming and J lost 5 bases, with 13 bases between them. The CDR3 covers 15 residues. Looked up from germline, CDR1 is MGHDK and CDR2 is SYGVNS. The CDR3 DNA follows: TGTGCCAGCAGTGAATATCGGGCCCCCGGAACTGAAGCTTTCTTT. This encodes CASSEYRAPGTEAFF.

The CDR3 nucleotides are TGCGCCAGCAGCTTGGTGGGGACAGGGGCCGAGACCCAGTACTTC. Its protein product is CASSLVGTGAETQYF. The rearrangement joins TRBV5-1 to TRBJ2-5; 10 nucleotides align to TRBD1. Germline CDR1 SGHRS, CDR2 YFSETQ. The trim removed 0 bases at V and 5 bases at J, leaving 4 bases unmatched. CDR3 size: 15 residues.

This chain links TRBV9 with TRBJ1-1; D uncertain. Per the germline V gene, CDR1 is SGDLS and CDR2 is YYNGEE. The CDR3 runs 14 residues. Between the trimmed V and J ends, which lost 4 bases and 11 bases, there was a span of 21 bases. The CDR3 bases are TGTGCCAGCAGCTCTCTATCCCTGGCAGGTGGGGCTTTCTTT. Translated, it gives CASSSLSLAGGAFF.

The V and J genes are TRBV5-4 and TRBJ2-7, with D unresolved. Germline assignment: CDR1 SGHNT and CDR2 YYREEE (reference sequence). The V end was cut by 0 bases, the J end by 2 bases, with 12 bases between. This CDR3 is built from 15 residues. The CDR3 reads CASSLDGGIPYEQYF. The CDR3 DNA reads as TGTGCCAGCAGCTTGGATGGTGGGATTCCCTACGAGCAGTACTTC. Full variable domain (remainder filled in from reference TRBV5-4 and TRBJ2-7): ETGVTQSPTHLIKTRGQQVTLRCSSQSGHNTVSWYQQALGQGPQFIFQYYREEENGRGNFPPRFSGLQFPNYSSELNVNALELDDSALYLCASSLDGGIPYEQYFGPGTRLTVT.

The J gene is TRBJ2-5, the V gene TRBV19; D possibly corresponds to TRBD1 (6 bases). The CDR3 consists of 15 residues. In germline, CDR1 is LNHDA, CDR2 SQIVND (reference sequence). The V gene lost 0 bases and the J gene lost 1 base, with 9 bases spanning the gap. This CDR3 reads CASSIDLRGQETQYF. CDR3 DNA: TGTGCCAGTAGTATAGATCTCAGGGGCCAAGAGACCCAGTACTTC.

V usage is TRBV4-1 and J usage is TRBJ2-2; no clear D gene. Germline CDR1 MGHRA, CDR2 YSYEKL. CDR3 size: 13 residues. Trimming pared 0 bases from V and 3 bases from J, leaving 2 bases between. The CDR3 region is CASSQEYTGELFF. The CDR3 DNA is TGCGCCAGCAGCCAAGAATACACCGGGGAGCTGTTTTTT.

As regards this clone: Other DNA variants within this sample encode the same CDR3. The chain uses TRBV5-1 and TRBJ1-4; D perhaps matches TRBD1 (6 bases). The germline gives CDR1 SGHRS, CDR2 YFSETQ. V dropped 4 bases and J dropped 0 bases, with 13 bases sitting between them. The CDR3 has 16 amino acids. CDR3 in DNA: TGCGCCAGCAGCCAGAGGGGGGGTCCAACTAATGAAAAACTGTTTTTT. Its protein product is CASSQRGGPTNEKLFF.

Turning to this clone: This same CDR3 is encoded by further DNA sequences in the sample. The chain joins TRBV5-4 to TRBJ1-2; no clear D gene. This CDR3 has 12 residues. The germline CDR1 and CDR2 sequences are SGHNT and YYREEE (reference sequence). The V and J ends lost 0 bases and 5 bases respectively, with 5 bases between them. The CDR3 DNA is TGTGCCAGCAGCTTGGTAGGGTATGGCTACACCTTC. It specifies CASSLVGYGYTF. The whole variable domain, filled in from reference TRBV5-4 and TRBJ1-2, reads ETGVTQSPTHLIKTRGQQVTLRCSSQSGHNTVSWYQQALGQGPQFIFQYYREEENGRGNFPPRFSGLQFPNYSSELNVNALELDDSALYLCASSLVGYGYTFGSGTRLTVV.

The chain has TRBV7-8 and TRBJ1-1; the D gene is possibly TRBD1 (5 bases). Trimming pared 8 bases from V and 4 bases from J, leaving 29 bases between. The length of the CDR3 is 18 residues. Germline V lookup: CDR1 SGHVS, CDR2 FQNEAQ. The CDR3 coding sequence is TGTGCCAGCTCCCCCTTCGACCCGGGGCGCAGGGACTCCACTGAAGCTTTCTTT. Its translation is CASSPFDPGRRDSTEAFF.